This TCR beta chain came from a study of blood T cells in healthy people across ages. A second PCR, run for about 6 to 11 cycles, used a sample-barcoded 5' primer plus a J-beta primer mix. One entry per CDR3 protein, called by TCRdb with MiXCR from the 5' RACE reads. The sample contains hundreds of thousands of distinct CDR3 sequences, 45% to 70% of which appear only once. Between the trimmed V and J ends, which lost 5 bases and 5 bases, there was a span of 12 bases. This CDR3 comprises 13 residues. Germline lookup yields CDR1 SGHTA and CDR2 FQGNSA. This clonotype was seen more than once but under ten times.

The sequencing sample was made of blood. This receptor was taken from a man between 40 and 49 years old in good health. The chain is built from TRBV7-2 and TRBJ1-2; the D gene is possibly TRBD1 (6 bases). The CDR3 loop is CASSPAQGYGYTF. In DNA, the CDR3 is TGTGCCAGCAGCCCAGCACAGGGTTATGGCTACACCTTC. The full variable domain, rest sourced from reference TRBV7-2 and TRBJ1-2, is GAGVSQSPSNKVTEKGKDVELRCDPISGHTALYWYRQSLGQGLEFLIYFQGNSAPDKSGLPSDRFSAERTGGSVSTLTIQRTQQEDSAVYLCASSPAQGYGYTFGSGTRLTVV.